This T cell receptor (beta chain) stems from a study of T cells in Graves' hyperthyroidism and ophthalmopathy. The wider study: Peripheral blood samples were taken at initial diagnosis, prior to any treatment.

The CDR3 is made up of 18 amino acids. Germline V CDR1 and CDR2: SGHRS, YFSETQ. This clonotype appeared a single time. One junction end does not reproduce the germline sequence, and a read error may be involved. Amplified regions were TCR beta CDR3 sequences from RNA transcripts. Carried out on the TCR CDR3, a first-round RT-PCR used the HTBI primer set. Each CDR3 protein is one row after TCRdb ran MiXCR on the multiplex PCR reads. The table lists 250,000 or so distinct CDR3 sequences, roughly 15% of them singletons. Diagnosis of hyperthyroidism was new in patients aged 18 to 65, and its duration was under 2 months.

The sequenced material came from blood. The receptor comes from a woman in her forties or fifties with Graves' hyperthyroidism that later progressed to Graves' ophthalmopathy. The chain has TRBV5-1 and TRBJ2-3; 8 bases are shared with TRBD2. The CDR3 here is CASSLDGSGRVKTDTQYF. CDR3 bases: TGTGCCAGCAGCTTGGATGGGAGCGGGAGAGTAAAAACAGATACGCAGTATTTT.